The entry below gives a single T cell receptor (beta chain) sequence along with its context. Its antigen is not identified. TCRdb itself ran the reads through MiXCR, one entry per CDR3 protein. The data show about 740,000 distinct CDR3 sequences, roughly a third seen once. CDR1 SGHRS and CDR2 YFSETQ come from the germline V gene. This CDR3 spans 14 amino acids. V was clipped by 3 bases and J by 6 bases; unmatched bases: 6. This entry comes from a study of T cell repertoires in cytomegalovirus infection. Study details: Indications came from public TCR beta signatures; they pointed to CMV infection and to a matching HLA type.

Study findings and constraints: Accumulated public TCR beta family frequency recognized individuals carrying CMV together with the relevant HLA.

Sequencing input: PBMCs. The V call is TRBV5-1, the J call TRBJ2-7; 10 nucleotides line up with TRBD1. The sequence came from a human donor in good health (CMV status not recorded). Some clones in this sample may be carry-over from other donors' samples. The CDR3 DNA follows: TGCGCCAGCAGCTGGGGAGGGGACAGGGGCGAGCAGTACTTC. This sequence encodes CASSWGGDRGEQYF.